The 7 T cell receptor beta chains listed next were all sequenced from one sample in a study of T cell repertoires in cytomegalovirus infection. These receptors' antigens are unknown. TCRdb used MiXCR to reprocess the reads, holding one entry per CDR3 protein. The table lists around 310,000 distinct CDR3 sequences, 25% to 35% of them singletons. The sample was cultured PBMCs, taken from culture after CMV antigen stimulation. These receptors all come from a human donor in good health (CMV status not recorded). Some clones in this sample may be carry-over from other donors' samples.

Many counts were recorded for this clonotype. This chain connects TRBV7-9 to TRBJ1-4, with 11 bases identical to TRBD1. CDR1 and CDR2 from the germline V gene are SEHNR and FQNEAQ (reference sequence). The trim removed 5 bases at V and 8 bases at J, leaving 4 bases unmatched. The CDR3 is made up of 14 amino acids. As DNA, the CDR3 is TGTGCCAGCAGCCGGACAGGGGGCGCGGAAAAACTGTTTTTT. It specifies CASSRTGGAEKLFF. Complete variable domain (other parts from reference TRBV7-9 and TRBJ1-4): DTGVSQNPRHKITKRGQNVTFRCDPISEHNRLYWYRQTLGQGPEFLTYFQNEAQLEKSRLLSDRFSAERPKGSFSTLEIQRTEQGDSAMYLCASSRTGGAEKLFFGSGTQLSVL.

The chain employs TRBV12-3 or TRBV12-4 and TRBJ2-7; TRBD1 matches at 7 bases. This CDR3 is built from 16 residues. Losses at the gene ends were 4 bases for V and 2 bases for J; bases not matched to a gene: 11. The CDR3 here is CASSSPLTGKAYEQYF. The CDR3 DNA sequence: TGTGCCAGCAGTTCCCCCCTGACAGGGAAAGCCTACGAGCAGTACTTC.

This clonotype was detected a few times. This chain connects TRBV7-6 to TRBJ1-2; D not certain. Per the germline V gene, CDR1 is SGHVS and CDR2 is FNYEAQ. The V end was cut by 5 bases, the J end by 7 bases, with 11 bases between. CDR3 size: 12 residues. The CDR3 loop reads CASSARLAGYTF. CDR3 coding DNA: TGTGCCAGCAGCGCCCGGCTGGCTGGCTACACCTTC. The complete variable domain, with remaining parts taken from reference TRBV7-6 and TRBJ1-2, reads GAGVSQSPRYKVTKRGQDVALRCDPISGHVSLYWYRQALGQGPEFLTYFNYEAQQDKSGLPNDRFSAERPEGSISTLTIQRTEQRDSAMYRCASSARLAGYTFGSGTRLTVV.

This clonotype came up a few times. This rearrangement joins TRBV7-8 to TRBJ1-5; 8 bases match TRBD1. Unmatched junction bases numbered 10, after V lost 5 bases and J lost 4 bases. The CDR3 runs to 16 residues. Germline-derived CDR1 and CDR2 are SGHVS and FQNEAQ. The CDR3 loop reads CASSPKDRGKNQPQHF. DNA of the CDR3: TGTGCCAGCAGCCCTAAAGACAGGGGTAAAAATCAGCCCCAGCATTTT.

V usage is TRBV19 and J usage is TRBJ2-6; perhaps D is TRBD1 or TRBD2 (5 bases each). From germline, CDR1 is LNHDA and CDR2 SQIVND (reference sequence). The CDR3 is 17 amino acids. Trimming left V 4 bases short and J 0 bases short, with 13 bases between. The CDR3 DNA follows: TGTGCCAGTAGTAAGCGGCAGGGAGACTCTGGGGCCAACGTCCTGACTTTC. Its protein product is CASSKRQGDSGANVLTF.

The gene calls are TRBV19 and TRBJ2-1; 8 positions match TRBD2. The CDR3 is 15 amino acids. The V segment lost 7 bases and the J segment 12 bases; nucleotides outside the gene matches: 17. Looked up from germline, CDR1 is LNHDA and CDR2 is SQIVND (reference sequence). The CDR3 sequence: CASKSAGGGSGWQFF. The CDR3 nucleotides are TGTGCCAGTAAAAGTGCGGGGGGAGGGTCGGGGTGGCAGTTCTTC.

The chain has TRBV10-3 and TRBJ2-7; 8 bases map to TRBD2. Per germline, CDR1 ENHRY and CDR2 SYGVKD. This CDR3 contains 13 residues. The J segment lost 2 bases and the V segment lost 10 bases, leaving 7 bases of the junction unmatched. The DNA for the CDR3 is TGTGCCACCGGGACTAGTGGTGCCTACGAGCAGTACTTC. It yields the protein CATGTSGAYEQYF.